Given below is one T cell receptor (beta chain) in context. This specimen comes from a study of shared clonotypes between healthy human individuals. Data came from immunoSEQ multiplex PCR; TCRdb stores just in-frame clones and leaves some out. The sample holds some 2.3 million clones, over 90% seen once. Germline V gives CDR1 SGHTA, CDR2 FQGNSA. J lost 9 bases, V lost 5 bases, and 11 bases had no gene match. This CDR3 is 15 amino acids long. Sequenced material: naive CD4+ T cells from PBMCs. The subset denotes: CD45RA+ positively selected. The source of this sequence is a young man in good health. Some clones in this sample may be carry-over from other donors' samples. This chain joins TRBV7-2 and TRBJ2-5; 11 bases line up with TRBD1. This CDR3 reads CASSRRTGGDPAQYF. The CDR3, as DNA: TGTGCCAGCAGCCGAAGGACAGGGGGCGACCCAGCCCAGTACTTC. Full variable domain (remainder filled in from reference TRBV7-2 and TRBJ2-5): GAGVSQSPSNKVTEKGKDVELRCDPISGHTALYWYRQSLGQGLEFLIYFQGNSAPDKSGLPSDRFSAERTGGSVSTLTIQRTQQEDSAVYLCASSRRTGGDPAQYFGPGTRLLVL.